This T cell receptor beta chain was sequenced for a study of blood T cell repertoires in COVID-19. Study-wide context: Acute and convalescent COVID-19 specimens originated in the United States, Italy and Spain.

Original handling: Quantification of nucleated cells was approximated via reference gene primer amplification. The repertoire was sequenced with immunoSEQ multiplex PCR; TCRdb's copy has only in-frame clones and lacks some. V and J calls and clone size come straight from that table; D and trimming were deduced from the DNA. The sample consists of a few hundred thousand clones, around 89% of them appearing once. The length of the CDR3 is 16 residues. Germline CDR1 is SGHAT and CDR2 is FQNNGV. V dropped 0 bases and J dropped 2 bases, with 13 bases sitting between them. The sequence derives from a man between 18 and 35 years old who had recovered from COVID-19. The chain has TRBV11-2 and TRBJ2-5; the D gene is possibly TRBD2 (6 bases). Sequencing was carried out using PBMCs or T cells enriched from blood (not recorded which). The DNA for the CDR3 is TGTGCCAGCAGCTTAGAGGGGGGTTTACTTCAAGAGACCCAGTACTTC. Protein: CASSLEGGLLQETQYF.